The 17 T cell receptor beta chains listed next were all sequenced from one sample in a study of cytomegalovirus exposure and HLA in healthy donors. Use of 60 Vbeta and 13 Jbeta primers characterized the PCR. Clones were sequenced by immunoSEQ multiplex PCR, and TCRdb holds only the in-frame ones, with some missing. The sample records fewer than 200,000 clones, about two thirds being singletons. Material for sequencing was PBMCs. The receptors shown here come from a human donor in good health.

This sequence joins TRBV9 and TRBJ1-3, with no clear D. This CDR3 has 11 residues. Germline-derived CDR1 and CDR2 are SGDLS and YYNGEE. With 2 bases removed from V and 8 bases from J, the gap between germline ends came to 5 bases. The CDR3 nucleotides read TGTGCCAGCAGCGTCGGGGACACCATATATTTT. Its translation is CASSVGDTIYF.

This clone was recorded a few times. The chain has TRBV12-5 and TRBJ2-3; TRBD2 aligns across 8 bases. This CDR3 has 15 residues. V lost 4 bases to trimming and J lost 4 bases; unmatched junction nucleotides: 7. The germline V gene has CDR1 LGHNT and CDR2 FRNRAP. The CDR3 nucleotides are TGTGCTAGTGGTTCCGGCGCGGGGGGTGCAGATACGCAGTATTTT. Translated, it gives CASGSGAGGADTQYF.

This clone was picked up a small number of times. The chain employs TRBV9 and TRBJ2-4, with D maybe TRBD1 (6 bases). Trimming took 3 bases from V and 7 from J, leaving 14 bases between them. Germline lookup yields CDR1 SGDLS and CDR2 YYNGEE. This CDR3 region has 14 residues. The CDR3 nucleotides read TGTGCCAGCAGCGAGAGTCCTCAGGGGAACATTCAGTACTTC. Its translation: CASSESPQGNIQYF.

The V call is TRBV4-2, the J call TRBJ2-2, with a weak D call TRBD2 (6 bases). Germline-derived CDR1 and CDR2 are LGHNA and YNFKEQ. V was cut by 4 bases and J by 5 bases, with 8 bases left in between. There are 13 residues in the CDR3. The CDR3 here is CASSPAGTGELFF. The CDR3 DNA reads TGTGCCAGCAGCCCGGCGGGAACCGGGGAGCTGTTTTTT.

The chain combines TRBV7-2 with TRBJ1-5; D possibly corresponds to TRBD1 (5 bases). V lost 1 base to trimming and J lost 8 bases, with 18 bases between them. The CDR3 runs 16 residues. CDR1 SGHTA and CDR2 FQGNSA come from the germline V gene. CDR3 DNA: TGTGCCAGCAGCTTAGACCCGGTGGGACTGATGGAGCCCCAGCATTTT. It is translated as CASSLDPVGLMEPQHF.

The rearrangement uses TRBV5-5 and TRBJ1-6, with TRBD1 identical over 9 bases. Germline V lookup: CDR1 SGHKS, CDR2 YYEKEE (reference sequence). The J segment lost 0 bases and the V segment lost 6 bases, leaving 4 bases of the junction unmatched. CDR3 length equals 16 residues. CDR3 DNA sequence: TGTGCCAGCACCGACAGGGGGGACTCCTATAATTCACCCCTCCACTTT. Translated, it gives CASTDRGDSYNSPLHF.

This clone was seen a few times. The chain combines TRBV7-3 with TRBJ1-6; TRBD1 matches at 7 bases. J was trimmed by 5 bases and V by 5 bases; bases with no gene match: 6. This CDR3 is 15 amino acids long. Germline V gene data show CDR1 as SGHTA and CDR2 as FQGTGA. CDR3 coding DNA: TGTGCCAGCAGCCCTGGGACAGCAGATAATTCACCCCTCCACTTT. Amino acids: CASSPGTADNSPLHF.

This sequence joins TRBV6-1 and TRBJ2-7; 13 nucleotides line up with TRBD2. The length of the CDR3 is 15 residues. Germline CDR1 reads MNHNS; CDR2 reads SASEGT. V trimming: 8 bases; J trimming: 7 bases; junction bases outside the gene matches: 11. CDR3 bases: TGTGCCAGCCAGGGAGTACTAGCGGGGGGGTATGAGCAGTACTTC. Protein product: CASQGVLAGGYEQYF.

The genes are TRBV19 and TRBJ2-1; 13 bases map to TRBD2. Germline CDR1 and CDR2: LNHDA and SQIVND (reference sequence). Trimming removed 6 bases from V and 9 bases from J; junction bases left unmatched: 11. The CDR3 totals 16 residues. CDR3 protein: CASRISGTSGAGEQFF. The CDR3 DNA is TGTGCCAGTAGGATATCCGGGACTAGCGGGGCGGGTGAGCAGTTCTTC.

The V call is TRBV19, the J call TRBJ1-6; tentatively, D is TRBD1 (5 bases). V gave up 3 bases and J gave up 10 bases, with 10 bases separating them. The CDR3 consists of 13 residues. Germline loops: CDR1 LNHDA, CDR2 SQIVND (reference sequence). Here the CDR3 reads CASSMRRVSPLHF. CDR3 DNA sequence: TGTGCCAGTAGTATGCGCAGGGTCTCACCCCTCCACTTT.

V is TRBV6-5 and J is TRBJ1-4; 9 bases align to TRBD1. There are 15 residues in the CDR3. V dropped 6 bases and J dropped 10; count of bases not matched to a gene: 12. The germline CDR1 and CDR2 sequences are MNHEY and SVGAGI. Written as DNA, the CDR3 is TGTGCCAGCAGCCTAAAACCGGGACAGGGTGGAAAACTGTTTTTT. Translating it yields CASSLKPGQGGKLFF.

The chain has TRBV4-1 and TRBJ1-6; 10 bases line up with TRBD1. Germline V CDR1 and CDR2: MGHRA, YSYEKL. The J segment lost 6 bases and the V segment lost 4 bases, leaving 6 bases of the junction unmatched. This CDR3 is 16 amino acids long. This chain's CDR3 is CASSLGQGVGNSPLHF. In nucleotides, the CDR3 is TGCGCCAGCAGCCTAGGACAGGGGGTTGGTAATTCACCCCTCCACTTT.

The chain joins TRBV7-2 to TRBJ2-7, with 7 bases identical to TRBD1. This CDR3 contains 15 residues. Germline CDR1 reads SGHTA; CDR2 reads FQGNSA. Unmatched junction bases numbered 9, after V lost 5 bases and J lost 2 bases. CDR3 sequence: CASSPTTGPAYEQYF. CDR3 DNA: TGTGCCAGCAGCCCCACGACAGGGCCTGCCTACGAGCAGTACTTC.

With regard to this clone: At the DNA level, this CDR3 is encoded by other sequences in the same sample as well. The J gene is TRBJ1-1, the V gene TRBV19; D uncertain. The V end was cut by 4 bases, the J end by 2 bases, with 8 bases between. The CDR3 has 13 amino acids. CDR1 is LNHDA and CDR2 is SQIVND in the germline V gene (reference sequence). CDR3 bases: TGTGCCAGTAGTACCACAGCTAACACTGAAGCTTTCTTT. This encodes CASSTTANTEAFF. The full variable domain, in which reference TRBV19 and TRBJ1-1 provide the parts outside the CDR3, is DGGITQSPKYLFRKEGQNVTLSCEQNLNHDAMYWYRQDPGQGLRLIYYSQIVNDFQKGDIAEGYSVSREKKESFPLTVTSAQKNPTAFYLCASSTTANTEAFFGQGTRLTVV.

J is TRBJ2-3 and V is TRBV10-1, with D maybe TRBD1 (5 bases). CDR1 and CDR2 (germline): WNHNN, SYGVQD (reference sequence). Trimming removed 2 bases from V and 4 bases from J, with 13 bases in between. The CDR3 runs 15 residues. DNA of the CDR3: TGCGCCAGCAGTGAGGCGGCAGGGCGACCAGATACGCAGTATTTT. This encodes CASSEAAGRPDTQYF.

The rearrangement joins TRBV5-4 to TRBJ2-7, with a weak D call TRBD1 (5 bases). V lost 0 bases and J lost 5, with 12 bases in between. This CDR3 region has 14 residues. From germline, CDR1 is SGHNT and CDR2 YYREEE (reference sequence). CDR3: CASSLAIRVHEQYF. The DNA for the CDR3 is TGTGCCAGCAGCTTGGCCATCAGGGTACACGAGCAGTACTTC. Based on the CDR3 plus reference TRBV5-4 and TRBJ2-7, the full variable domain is ETGVTQSPTHLIKTRGQQVTLRCSSQSGHNTVSWYQQALGQGPQFIFQYYREEENGRGNFPPRFSGLQFPNYSSELNVNALELDDSALYLCASSLAIRVHEQYFGPGTRLTVT.

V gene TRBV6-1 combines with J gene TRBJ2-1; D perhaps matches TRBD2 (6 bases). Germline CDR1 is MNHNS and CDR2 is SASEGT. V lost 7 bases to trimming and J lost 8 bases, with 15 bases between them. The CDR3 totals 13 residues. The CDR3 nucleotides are TGTGCCAGCACCCCCGAGCGGGTTGATGAGCAGTTCTTC. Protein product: CASTPERVDEQFF.